This T cell receptor (beta chain) comes out of a study of human T cells and chemical hapten exposure. Across the whole study: Sensitization employed 2% DPC on approximately 2 cm by approximately 2 cm of upper inner arm skin. Predominantly women, the patients had alopecia areata, totalis or universalis.

V gave up 5 bases and J gave up 7 bases; unmatched junction bases: 13. The CDR3 sequence is 17 residues long. The V gene's germline CDR1 is SGHTA and CDR2 FQGNSA. MiXCR was run by TCRdb on the RACE reads, yielding one entry per CDR3 protein. The data contain under 85,000 distinct CDR3 sequences, 10% to 13% of them seen just once; the ten biggest clones take up about 1.4%. At least ten counts were recorded for this clonotype. Time point described: patch test 1, 2 weeks after DPC sensitization. Treatment defined: therapeutic diphenylcyclopropenone sensitization with weekly scalp DPC. Sequencing used whole blood, obtained in connection with sensitization to the hapten diphenylcyclopropenone (DPC). The TCR was taken from a woman aged 50 to 60 with alopecia areata. Some clones in this sample may be carry-over from other donors' samples. This chain connects TRBV7-2 to TRBJ2-7, with 14 positions matching TRBD2. The CDR3 bases are TGTGCCAGCAGCGCCGGGACTAGCGGGAGCTCCCTTAGAGAGCAGTACTTC. It is translated as CASSAGTSGSSLREQYF.